This entry lists 18 T cell receptor beta chains sequenced from one sample in a study of Graves' ophthalmopathy and Graves' hyperthyroidism. RNA transcripts served as template for amplifying TCR beta CDR3 sequences. First-round RT-PCR relied on HTBI primers, and a second-round multiplex PCR came next. In TCRdb, the multiplex PCR reads were re-called with MiXCR into one record per CDR3 protein. This table holds 650,000 to 800,000 distinct CDR3 sequences, about 41% found once. Sequencing was done on a sample of peripheral blood. The receptors were sampled from an adult man with Graves' ophthalmopathy.

This clonotype has ten or more counts. The chain is built from TRBV25-1 and TRBJ1-1; D is unclear. Looked up from germline, CDR1 is MGHDK and CDR2 is SYGVNS. CDR3 length equals 11 residues. Trimming took 7 bases from V and 2 from J, leaving 5 bases between them. For the CDR3, the DNA is TGTGCCAGCAAGCGCAACACTGAAGCTTTCTTT. It yields the protein CASKRNTEAFF.

This rearrangement joins TRBV25-1 to TRBJ2-5; no clear D. CDR1 is MGHDK, CDR2 SYGVNS, per germline. The CDR3 covers 13 residues. The V gene lost 4 bases and the J gene lost 2 bases, with 8 bases spanning the gap. The DNA for the CDR3 is TGTGCCAGCAGTGCGCCTAGACAAGAGACCCAGTACTTC. This translates into CASSAPRQETQYF.

This clonotype has more than one count but fewer than ten. J is TRBJ1-2 and V is TRBV14; 7 positions match TRBD1. Per the germline V gene, CDR1 is SGHDN and CDR2 is FVKESK. The CDR3 spans 15 residues. The ends lost 1 base at V and 4 bases at J; junction bases unmatched: 6. The CDR3 region has the DNA TGTGCCAGCAGCCAAGGATTGGGGACAGCCTATGGCTACACCTTC. Its translation: CASSQGLGTAYGYTF.

This clonotype was seen only a few times. The V call is TRBV4-3, the J call TRBJ1-2, with 10 bases that match TRBD1. CDR1 is LGHNA and CDR2 is YSLEER in the germline V gene. The V gene end was trimmed by 0 bases and the J gene end by 5 bases; junction bases not matched to a gene: 9. The CDR3 contains 17 residues. The CDR3: CASSQDTGDRGGYGYTF. In nucleotides, the CDR3 is TGCGCCAGCAGCCAAGATACTGGGGACAGGGGTGGTTATGGCTACACCTTC.

This clonotype was counted many times. The rearrangement links TRBV4-2 to TRBJ1-4; D is ambiguous. This CDR3 contains 18 residues. Trimming left V 0 bases short and J 12 bases short, with 26 bases between. Germline CDR1 LGHNA, CDR2 YNFKEQ. Here the CDR3 DNA reads TGTGCCAGCAGCCAAGAGGGCATCGGGAACTCGCTGGACGTGGAACTGTTTTTT. Residues: CASSQEGIGNSLDVELFF.

The chain recombines TRBV10-2 with TRBJ2-3; D is undetermined. The CDR3 has 14 residues. The V end was cut by 4 bases, the J end by 2 bases, with 10 bases between. Germline assignment: CDR1 WSHSY and CDR2 SAAADI. CDR3 in DNA: TGCGCCAGCAGTGCCGGAGTCGCCACAGATACGCAGTATTTT. Translating gives CASSAGVATDTQYF.

This clonotype was counted a few times. This sequence joins TRBV25-1 and TRBJ1-1; D may be TRBD1 (5 bases). From germline, CDR1 is MGHDK and CDR2 SYGVNS. This CDR3 comprises 13 residues. The germline V and J ends were trimmed by 8 bases and 1 base, with 11 bases remaining between them. The CDR3 loop reads CASVEQGNTEAFF. CDR3 in DNA: TGTGCCAGCGTTGAGCAGGGGAACACTGAAGCTTTCTTT.

The table lists this clonotype with a few counts. The chain couples TRBV12-3 or TRBV12-4 to TRBJ2-2; tentative D call: TRBD2 (6 bases). The V gene lost 3 bases and the J gene lost 0 bases, with 8 bases spanning the gap. This CDR3 has 15 residues. Written as DNA, the CDR3 is TGTGCCAGCAGTTTGGCTAGCGCGAACACCGGGGAGCTGTTTTTT. Translation gives CASSLASANTGELFF.

This clonotype has at least ten counts. This chain uses TRBV7-9 with TRBJ1-5; no reliable D call. This CDR3 region has 10 residues. V dropped 4 bases and J dropped 5 bases, with 0 bases sitting between them. Germline CDR1 SEHNR, CDR2 FQNEAQ (reference sequence). The CDR3 DNA is TGTGCCAGCAGCTATCAGCCCCAGCATTTT. Translation gives CASSYQPQHF.

This clonotype came up a few times. The chain joins TRBV30 to TRBJ1-5; no firm D call. The length of the CDR3 is 12 residues. V lost 5 bases to trimming and J lost 2 bases, with 7 bases between them. CDR1 and CDR2 (germline): GTSNPN, SVGIG (reference sequence). The CDR3 is CAWEGRNQPQHF. Here the CDR3 DNA reads TGTGCCTGGGAGGGTCGCAATCAGCCCCAGCATTTT. The whole variable domain, remainder taken from reference TRBV30 and TRBJ1-5, is SQTIHQWPATLVQPVGSPLSLECTVEGTSNPNLYWYRQAAGRGLQLLFYSVGIGQISSEVPQNLSASRPQDRQFILSSKKLLLSDSGFYLCAWEGRNQPQHFGDGTRLSIL.

This chain joins TRBV18 and TRBJ2-5; D is possibly TRBD2 (6 bases). Germline CDR1 KGHSH, CDR2 LQKENI. CDR3 size: 14 residues. Between the trimmed V and J ends, which lost 0 bases and 5 bases, there was a span of 10 bases. For the CDR3, the DNA is TGTGCCAGCTCACCACCGGCAGGGAGGGAGACCCAGTACTTC. Translating gives CASSPPAGRETQYF.

The chain carries TRBV20-1 and TRBJ1-5; tentative D call: TRBD1 (6 bases). This CDR3 spans 15 amino acids. V dropped 1 base and J dropped 4 bases, with 14 bases sitting between them. Germline CDR1 and CDR2: DFQATT and SNEGSKA (reference sequence). The CDR3 loop reads CSARGTANPNQPQHF. CDR3 bases: TGCAGTGCTAGAGGGACAGCCAACCCGAATCAGCCCCAGCATTTT.

The chain employs TRBV7-9 and TRBJ2-5; D tentatively reads TRBD1 or TRBD2 (5 bases each). The ends were cut back, 1 base at V and 4 bases at J, with 10 bases in the middle. The CDR3 contains 14 residues. Germline lookup yields CDR1 SEHNR and CDR2 FQNEAQ (reference sequence). Here the CDR3 reads CASSLGSGTETQYF. The CDR3 DNA sequence: TGTGCCAGCAGCTTAGGTTCTGGGACAGAGACCCAGTACTTC. The entire variable domain, with the rest obtained from reference TRBV7-9 and TRBJ2-5, is as follows: DTGVSQNPRHKITKRGQNVTFRCDPISEHNRLYWYRQTLGQGPEFLTYFQNEAQLEKSRLLSDRFSAERPKGSFSTLEIQRTEQGDSAMYLCASSLGSGTETQYFGPGTRLLVL.

This rearrangement joins TRBV2 to TRBJ2-6; tentative D call: TRBD2 (5 bases). Germline-derived CDR1 and CDR2 are SNHLY and FYNNEI. Trimming removed 2 bases from V and 9 bases from J, with 8 bases in between. The CDR3 loop spans 13 amino acids. In DNA form, the CDR3 reads TGTGCCAGCAGTGAACGCCGGGACAACGTCCTGACTTTC. This gives the protein CASSERRDNVLTF.

The sample holds a few counts of this clonotype. The gene calls are TRBV2 and TRBJ2-7; TRBD1 agrees at 9 bases. The CDR3 length is 15 residues. Losses at the gene ends were 5 bases for V and 5 bases for J; bases not matched to a gene: 10. The V gene's germline CDR1 is SNHLY and CDR2 FYNNEI. This CDR3 reads CASSLSGQGSHEQYF. The CDR3 coding sequence is TGTGCCAGCAGTTTGTCGGGACAGGGCTCTCACGAGCAGTACTTC.

This chain joins TRBV13 and TRBJ2-2; D tentatively reads TRBD1 or TRBD2 (5 bases each). The CDR3 has 14 residues. Germline CDR1 reads PRHDT; CDR2 reads FYEKMQ (reference sequence). Trimming took off 1 base at V and 7 bases at J, with 10 bases between the two ends. The CDR3 coding sequence is TGTGCCAGCAGCTTAGTCGAGGGGAGCGGGGAGCTGTTTTTT. Translated: CASSLVEGSGELFF.

Regarding this clonotype: This is likely a read error, given that the CDR3 carries no conserved phenylalanine or tryptophan at its end. Because the CDR3's place on the DNA is in doubt, the DNA is left out and the CDR3 is given as listed by TCRdb. The J gene is TRBJ2-2, the V gene TRBV20-1; TRBD1, the table's D call, lacks a check against the DNA. Per germline, CDR1 DFQATT and CDR2 SNEGSKA (reference sequence). The CDR3 numbers 14 amino acids, ends counted. The CDR3 reads CSANRGLDSGELVV.

The rearrangement uses TRBV7-9 and TRBJ2-2; D is uncertain. CDR1 is SEHNR and CDR2 is FQNEAQ in the germline V gene (reference sequence). The CDR3 runs 14 residues. Trimming removed 3 bases at V and 4 bases at J, with 9 bases between. The CDR3 bases are TGTGCCAGCAGCTTGGGTCTCGGCACCGGGGAGCTGTTTTTT. This codes for CASSLGLGTGELFF.